This is a list of T cell receptor beta chains from one sample in a study of shared clonotypes between healthy human individuals. TCRdb's table, derived via immunoSEQ multiplex PCR, lists solely in-frame clones and lacks some. The sample shows about 2.2 million clones, 90% to 95% of them seen only once. The sample was naive CD8+ T cells from PBMCs. The receptors originated from a man between 18 and 29 years old in good health. Some clones in this sample may be carry-over from other donors' samples. CDR3s include the opening cysteine and the closing phenylalanine or tryptophan. The D gene is left open where the match is weak. The size of a clone is reported for some rows only, either as once, few or many, or as a class for expanded clones.

clone_size: -
j_call: TRBJ2-1
v_call: TRBV6-5
d_call: TRBD1
cdr3_aa: CASSFQGASYNEQFF
cdr3_nt: TGTGCCAGCAGTTTCCAGGGGGCGTCTTACAATGAGCAGTTCTTC

clone_size: once
j_call: TRBJ1-2
v_call: TRBV28
d_call: TRBD1
cdr3_aa: CASSLGPDRDNYGYTF
cdr3_nt: TGTGCCAGCAGTTTAGGCCCGGACAGGGACAACTATGGCTACACCTTC

clone_size: few
j_call: TRBJ1-4
v_call: TRBV2
d_call: -
cdr3_aa: CASSDKEVSEKLFF
cdr3_nt: TGTGCCAGCAGTGATAAGGAAGTTAGTGAAAAACTGTTTTTT

clone_size: -
j_call: TRBJ2-7
v_call: TRBV29-1
d_call: TRBD1
cdr3_aa: CSVRPANRGSEQYF
cdr3_nt: TGCAGCGTGCGACCAGCCAACAGGGGTTCCGAGCAGTACTTC

clone_size: -
j_call: TRBJ2-7
v_call: TRBV6-5
d_call: TRBD1
cdr3_aa: CASRQGTGASYEQYF
cdr3_nt: TGTGCCAGCAGGCAGGGGACAGGTGCTTCTTACGAGCAGTACTTC

clone_size: -
j_call: TRBJ1-2
v_call: TRBV19
d_call: -
cdr3_aa: CASSYGTNYGYTF
cdr3_nt: TGTGCCAGTAGTTACGGAACTAACTATGGCTACACCTTC

clone_size: -
j_call: TRBJ1-1
v_call: TRBV7-2
d_call: -
cdr3_aa: CASAYYGQMNTEAFF
cdr3_nt: TGTGCCAGCGCATACTATGGACAGATGAACACTGAAGCTTTCTTT

clone_size: -
j_call: TRBJ1-5
v_call: TRBV28
d_call: -
cdr3_aa: CASSPLIGSQPQHF
cdr3_nt: TGTGCCAGCAGCCCTCTTATTGGGAGTCAGCCCCAGCATTTT

clone_size: -
j_call: TRBJ2-1
v_call: TRBV6-5
d_call: TRBD2
cdr3_aa: CASSYSEREFNEQFF
cdr3_nt: TGTGCCAGCAGTTACTCGGAGCGGGAGTTTAATGAGCAGTTCTTC

clone_size: -
j_call: TRBJ1-1
v_call: TRBV19
d_call: -
cdr3_aa: CASSIGAGRNTEAFF
cdr3_nt: TGTGCCAGTAGTATTGGGGCAGGGAGGAACACTGAAGCTTTCTTT